The entry below gives a single TCR beta chain sequence along with its context. This sample is drawn from a study of T-cell memory formation after mild COVID-19. Background on the study: TCR clusters were mostly confined to one donor each.

The V segment lost 5 bases and the J segment 4 bases; nucleotides outside the gene matches: 7. This CDR3 is 13 amino acids long. Per germline, CDR1 SQVTM and CDR2 ANQGSEA. TCRdb independently ran MiXCR on the 5' RACE reads; one entry per CDR3 protein. This table has roughly 5,000 distinct CDR3 sequences, more than 40% appearing once. Input material: PBMCs or a T cell subset sorted from them (not recorded which). The receptor comes from an adult who had mild COVID-19 (a few samples of this study predate the infection). Cell type and time point are not known. The chain has TRBV29-1 and TRBJ2-5; 7 bases are a match to TRBD2. The CDR3 loop reads CSVYGGSGETQYF. As DNA, the CDR3 is TGCAGCGTTTACGGGGGGAGTGGAGAGACCCAGTACTTC.